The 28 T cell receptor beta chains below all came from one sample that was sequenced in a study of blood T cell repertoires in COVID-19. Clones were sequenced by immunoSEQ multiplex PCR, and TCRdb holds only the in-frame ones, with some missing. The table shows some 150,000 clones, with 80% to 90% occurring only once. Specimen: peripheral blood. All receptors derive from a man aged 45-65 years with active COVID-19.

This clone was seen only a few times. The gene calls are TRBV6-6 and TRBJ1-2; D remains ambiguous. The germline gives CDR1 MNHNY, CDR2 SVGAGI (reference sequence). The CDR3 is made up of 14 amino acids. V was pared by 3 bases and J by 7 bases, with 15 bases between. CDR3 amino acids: CASSYSVDNVGYTF. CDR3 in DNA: TGTGCCAGCAGTTATTCCGTAGACAACGTTGGCTACACCTTC.

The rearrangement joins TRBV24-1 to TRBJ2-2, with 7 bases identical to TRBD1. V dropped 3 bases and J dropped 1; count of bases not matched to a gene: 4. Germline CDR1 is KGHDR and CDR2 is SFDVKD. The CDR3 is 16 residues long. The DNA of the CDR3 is TGTGCCACCAGTGATGATCGACAGGGGAACACCGGGGAGCTGTTTTTT. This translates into CATSDDRQGNTGELFF.

The CDR3 here is CASSDRAGGRETQYF. The DNA of the CDR3 is TGCGCCAGCAGTGATAGAGCGGGGGGCCGGGAGACCCAGTACTTC. The chain employs TRBV10-2 and TRBJ2-5, with TRBD2 identical over 9 bases. J lost 5 bases, V lost 3 bases, and 7 bases had no gene match. This CDR3 spans 15 amino acids. In germline, CDR1 is WSHSY, CDR2 SAAADI.

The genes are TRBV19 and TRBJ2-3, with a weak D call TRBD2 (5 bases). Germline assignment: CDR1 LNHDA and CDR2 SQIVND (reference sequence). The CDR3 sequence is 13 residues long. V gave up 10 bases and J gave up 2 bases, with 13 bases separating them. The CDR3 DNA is TGTGCCACCGGACTCGCACTCACAGATACGCAGTATTTT. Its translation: CATGLALTDTQYF.

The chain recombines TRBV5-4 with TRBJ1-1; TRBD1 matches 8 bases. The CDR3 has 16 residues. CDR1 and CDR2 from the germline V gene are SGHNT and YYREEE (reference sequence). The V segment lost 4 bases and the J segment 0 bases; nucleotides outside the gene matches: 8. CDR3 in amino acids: CASSLRTGTMNTEAFF. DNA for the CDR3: TGTGCCAGCAGCCTTAGGACAGGGACTATGAACACTGAAGCTTTCTTT. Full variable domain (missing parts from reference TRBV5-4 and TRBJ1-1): ETGVTQSPTHLIKTRGQQVTLRCSSQSGHNTVSWYQQALGQGPQFIFQYYREEENGRGNFPPRFSGLQFPNYSSELNVNALELDDSALYLCASSLRTGTMNTEAFFGQGTRLTVV.

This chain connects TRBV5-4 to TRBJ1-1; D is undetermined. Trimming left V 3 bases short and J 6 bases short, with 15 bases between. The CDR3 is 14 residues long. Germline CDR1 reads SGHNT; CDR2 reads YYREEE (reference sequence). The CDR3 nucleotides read TGTGCCAGCAGCTCCAATCGGGGTGGTGCTGAAGCTTTCTTT. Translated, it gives CASSSNRGGAEAFF.

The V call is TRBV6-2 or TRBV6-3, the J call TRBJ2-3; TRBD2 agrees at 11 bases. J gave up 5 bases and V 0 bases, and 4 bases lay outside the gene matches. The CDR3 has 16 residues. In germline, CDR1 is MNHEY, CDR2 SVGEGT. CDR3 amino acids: CASSYSLAGGLDTQYF. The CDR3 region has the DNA TGTGCCAGCAGTTACTCGCTAGCGGGGGGCCTAGATACGCAGTATTTT.

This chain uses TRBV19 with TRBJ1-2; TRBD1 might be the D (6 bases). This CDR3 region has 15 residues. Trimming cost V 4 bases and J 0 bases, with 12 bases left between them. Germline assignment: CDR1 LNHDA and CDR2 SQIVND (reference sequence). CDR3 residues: CASSKTGNSNYGYTF. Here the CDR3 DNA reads TGTGCCAGTAGTAAAACAGGGAACTCTAACTATGGCTACACCTTC.

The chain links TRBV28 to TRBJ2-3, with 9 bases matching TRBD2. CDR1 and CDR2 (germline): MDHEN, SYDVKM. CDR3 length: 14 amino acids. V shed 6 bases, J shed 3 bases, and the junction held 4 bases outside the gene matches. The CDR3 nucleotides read TGTGCCAGCAGGCGGCTAGCGGGGACAGATACGCAGTATTTT. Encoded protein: CASRRLAGTDTQYF. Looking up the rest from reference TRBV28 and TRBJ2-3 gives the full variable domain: DVKVTQSSRYLVKRTGEKVFLECVQDMDHENMFWYRQDPGLGLRLIYFSYDVKMKEKGDIPEGYSVSREKKERFSLILESASTNQTSMYLCASRRLAGTDTQYFGPGTRLTVL.

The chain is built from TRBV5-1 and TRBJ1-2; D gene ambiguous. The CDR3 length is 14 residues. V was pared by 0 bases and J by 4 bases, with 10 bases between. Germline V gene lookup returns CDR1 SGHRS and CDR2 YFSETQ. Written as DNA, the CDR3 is TGCGCCAGCAGCTTGGAGGGAGCGGCCTATGGCTACACCTTC. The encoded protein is CASSLEGAAYGYTF.

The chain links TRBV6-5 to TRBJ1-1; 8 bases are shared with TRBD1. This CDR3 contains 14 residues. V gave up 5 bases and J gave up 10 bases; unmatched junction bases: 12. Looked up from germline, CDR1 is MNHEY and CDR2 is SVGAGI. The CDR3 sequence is CASSPPGQGIVAFF. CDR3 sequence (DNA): TGTGCCAGCAGTCCACCCGGACAGGGAATTGTAGCTTTCTTT.

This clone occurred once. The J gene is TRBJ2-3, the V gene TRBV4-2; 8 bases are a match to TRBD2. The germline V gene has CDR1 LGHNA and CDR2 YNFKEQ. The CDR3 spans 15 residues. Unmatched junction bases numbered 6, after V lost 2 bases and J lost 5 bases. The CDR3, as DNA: TGTGCCAGCAGCCAAATAGGAGCGGGGGAAGATACGCAGTATTTT. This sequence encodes CASSQIGAGEDTQYF.

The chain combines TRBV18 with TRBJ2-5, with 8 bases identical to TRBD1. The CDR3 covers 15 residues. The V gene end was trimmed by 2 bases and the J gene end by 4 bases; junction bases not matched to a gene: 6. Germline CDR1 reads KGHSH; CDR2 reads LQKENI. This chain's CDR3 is CASSPVTGVGETQYF. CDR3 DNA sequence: TGTGCCAGCTCACCAGTGACAGGGGTAGGAGAGACCCAGTACTTC. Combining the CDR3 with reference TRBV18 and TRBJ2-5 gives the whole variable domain NAGVMQNPRHLVRRRGQEARLRCSPMKGHSHVYWYRQLPEEGLKFMVYLQKENIIDESGMPKERFSAEFPKEGPSILRIQQVVRGDSAAYFCASSPVTGVGETQYFGPGTRLLVL.

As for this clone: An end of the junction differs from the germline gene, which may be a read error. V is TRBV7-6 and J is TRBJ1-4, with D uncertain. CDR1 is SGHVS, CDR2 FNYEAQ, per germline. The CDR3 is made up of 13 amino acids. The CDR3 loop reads CASSLDRNEKLFF. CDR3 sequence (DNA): TGTGCCAGCAGTTTAGATCGTAATGAAAAACTGTTTTTT.

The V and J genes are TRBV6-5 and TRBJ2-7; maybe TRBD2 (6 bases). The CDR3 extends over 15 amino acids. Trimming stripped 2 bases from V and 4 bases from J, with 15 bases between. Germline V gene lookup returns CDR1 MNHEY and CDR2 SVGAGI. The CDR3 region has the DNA TGTGCCAGCAGTTACGGTAAGGGGAGGAGGTACGAGCAGTACTTC. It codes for CASSYGKGRRYEQYF.

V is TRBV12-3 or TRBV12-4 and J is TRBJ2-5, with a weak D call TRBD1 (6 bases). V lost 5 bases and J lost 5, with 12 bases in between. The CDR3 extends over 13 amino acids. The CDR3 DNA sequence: TGTGCCAGCAGTCCCAGGGGTCCGGAGACCCAGTACTTC. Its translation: CASSPRGPETQYF.

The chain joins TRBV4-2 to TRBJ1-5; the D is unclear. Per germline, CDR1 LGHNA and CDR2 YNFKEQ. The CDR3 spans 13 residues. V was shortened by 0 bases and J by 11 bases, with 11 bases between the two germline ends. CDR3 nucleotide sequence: TGTGCCAGCAGCCAAGATTTTGGTGAGGCCCAGCATTTT. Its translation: CASSQDFGEAQHF.

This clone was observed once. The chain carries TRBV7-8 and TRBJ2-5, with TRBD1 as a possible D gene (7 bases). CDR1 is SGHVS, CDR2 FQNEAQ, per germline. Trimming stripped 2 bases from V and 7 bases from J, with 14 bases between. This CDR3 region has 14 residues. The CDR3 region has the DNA TGTGCCAGCAGCTTAAACTCAGGGGGAGGGACCCAGTACTTC. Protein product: CASSLNSGGGTQYF.

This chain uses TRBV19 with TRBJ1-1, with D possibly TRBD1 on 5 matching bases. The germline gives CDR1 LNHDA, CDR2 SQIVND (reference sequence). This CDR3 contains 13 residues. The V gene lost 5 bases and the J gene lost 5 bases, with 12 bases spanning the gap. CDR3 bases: TGTGCCAGTAGTCGCAGGGCCTTGACTGAAGCTTTCTTT. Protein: CASSRRALTEAFF.

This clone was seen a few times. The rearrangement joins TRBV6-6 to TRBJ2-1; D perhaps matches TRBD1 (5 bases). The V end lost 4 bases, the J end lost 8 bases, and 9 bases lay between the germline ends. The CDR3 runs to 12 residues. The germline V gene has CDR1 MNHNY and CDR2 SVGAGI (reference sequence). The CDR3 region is CASSSQGHEQFF. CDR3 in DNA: TGTGCCAGCAGTTCCCAGGGTCATGAGCAGTTCTTC.

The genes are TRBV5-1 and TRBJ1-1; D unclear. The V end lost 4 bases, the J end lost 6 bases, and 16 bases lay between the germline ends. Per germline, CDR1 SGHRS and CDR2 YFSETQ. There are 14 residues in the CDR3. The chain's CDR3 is CASSPPNGGAEAFF. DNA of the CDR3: TGCGCCAGCAGCCCTCCGAACGGCGGCGCTGAAGCTTTCTTT.

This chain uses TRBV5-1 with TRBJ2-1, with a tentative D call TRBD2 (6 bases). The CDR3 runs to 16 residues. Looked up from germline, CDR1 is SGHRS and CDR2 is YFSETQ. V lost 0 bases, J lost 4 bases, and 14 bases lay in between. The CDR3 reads CASSLGLGGTYNEQFF. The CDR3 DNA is TGCGCCAGCAGCTTGGGCCTAGGCGGGACTTACAATGAGCAGTTCTTC. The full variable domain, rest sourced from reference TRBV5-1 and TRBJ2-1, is KAGVTQTPRYLIKTRGQQVTLSCSPISGHRSVSWYQQTPGQGLQFLFEYFSETQRNKGNFPGRFSGRQFSNSRSEMNVSTLELGDSALYLCASSLGLGGTYNEQFFGPGTRLTVL.

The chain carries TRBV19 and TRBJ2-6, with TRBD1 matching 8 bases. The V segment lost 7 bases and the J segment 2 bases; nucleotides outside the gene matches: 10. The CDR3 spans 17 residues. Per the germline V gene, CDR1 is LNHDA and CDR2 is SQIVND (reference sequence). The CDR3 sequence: CASNRQGSSAGANVLTF. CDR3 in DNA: TGTGCCAGTAACCGACAGGGGAGTTCCGCTGGGGCCAACGTCCTGACTTTC. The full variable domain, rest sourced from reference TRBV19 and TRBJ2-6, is DGGITQSPKYLFRKEGQNVTLSCEQNLNHDAMYWYRQDPGQGLRLIYYSQIVNDFQKGDIAEGYSVSREKKESFPLTVTSAQKNPTAFYLCASNRQGSSAGANVLTFGAGSRLTVL.

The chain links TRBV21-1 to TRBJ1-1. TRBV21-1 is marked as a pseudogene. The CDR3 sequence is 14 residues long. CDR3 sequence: CASRREVLNTEAFF. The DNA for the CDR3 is TGTGCCAGCAGGAGGGAGGTACTTAACACTGAAGCTTTCTTT.

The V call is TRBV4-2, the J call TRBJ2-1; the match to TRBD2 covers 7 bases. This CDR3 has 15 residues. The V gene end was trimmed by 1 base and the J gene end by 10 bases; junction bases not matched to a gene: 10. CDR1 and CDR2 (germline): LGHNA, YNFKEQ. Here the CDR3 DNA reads TGTGCCAGCAGCCAAGTGGGAAGCGGGGCGGGAGAGCAGTTCTTC. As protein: CASSQVGSGAGEQFF.

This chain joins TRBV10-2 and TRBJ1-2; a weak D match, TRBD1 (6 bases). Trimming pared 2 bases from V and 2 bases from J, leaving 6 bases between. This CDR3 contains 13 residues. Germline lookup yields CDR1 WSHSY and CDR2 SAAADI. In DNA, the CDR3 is TGCGCCAGCAGTGAGAGGGGGAACTATGGCTACACCTTC. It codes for CASSERGNYGYTF.

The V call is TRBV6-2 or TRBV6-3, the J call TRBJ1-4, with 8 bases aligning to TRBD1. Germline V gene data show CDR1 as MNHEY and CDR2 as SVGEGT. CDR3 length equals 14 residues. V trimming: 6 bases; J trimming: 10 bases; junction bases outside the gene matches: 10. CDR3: CASSPGTGLGKLFF. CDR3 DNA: TGTGCCAGCAGCCCCGGGACAGGCCTTGGAAAACTGTTTTTT.

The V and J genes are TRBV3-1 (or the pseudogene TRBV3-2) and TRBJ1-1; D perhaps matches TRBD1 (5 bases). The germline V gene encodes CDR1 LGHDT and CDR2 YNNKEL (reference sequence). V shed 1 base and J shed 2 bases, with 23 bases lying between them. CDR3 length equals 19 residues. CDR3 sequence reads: CASSQASARVEGTNTEAFF. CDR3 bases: TGTGCCAGCAGCCAAGCATCCGCCCGAGTGGAGGGGACCAACACTGAAGCTTTCTTT.